This T cell receptor beta chain was captured by sequencing in a study of T cells in Graves' hyperthyroidism and ophthalmopathy. About the research overall: Blood was drawn when the patient was first diagnosed and still untreated.

The cohort's ophthalmopathy patients, a group with duration under 3 months, had a Clinical Activity Score of at least 3 and a NOSPECS grade of at least 4. The sample holds a few counts of this clonotype. Its antigen remains unknown. This CDR3 has 13 amino acids. Looked up from germline, CDR1 is DFQATT and CDR2 is SNEGSKA (reference sequence). V lost 5 bases, J lost 10 bases, and 6 bases stayed unmatched. RNA transcripts provided the source from which TCR beta CDR3 regions were amplified. The TCR CDR3 was amplified in a first-round RT-PCR using the HTBI primer set. TCRdb redid the calling of the multiplex PCR reads with MiXCR, one entry per CDR3 protein. The data contain some 490,000 distinct CDR3 sequences, around 15% of them seen just once; the ten biggest clones take up over 25%. Study findings and constraints: Ophthalmopathy and stable hyperthyroidism were told apart by a 13 V-J model. Model predictions of ophthalmopathy came a median approximately 6.2 months before onset.

The rearrangement links TRBV20-1 to TRBJ1-6; TRBD1 aligns across 9 bases. The sequence was obtained from a woman aged 25-40 years with Graves' ophthalmopathy. The sequenced sample was blood. CDR3 bases: TGCAGTGCTTCGACAGGGGGTGAGTCACCCCTCCACTTT. It codes for CSASTGGESPLHF.